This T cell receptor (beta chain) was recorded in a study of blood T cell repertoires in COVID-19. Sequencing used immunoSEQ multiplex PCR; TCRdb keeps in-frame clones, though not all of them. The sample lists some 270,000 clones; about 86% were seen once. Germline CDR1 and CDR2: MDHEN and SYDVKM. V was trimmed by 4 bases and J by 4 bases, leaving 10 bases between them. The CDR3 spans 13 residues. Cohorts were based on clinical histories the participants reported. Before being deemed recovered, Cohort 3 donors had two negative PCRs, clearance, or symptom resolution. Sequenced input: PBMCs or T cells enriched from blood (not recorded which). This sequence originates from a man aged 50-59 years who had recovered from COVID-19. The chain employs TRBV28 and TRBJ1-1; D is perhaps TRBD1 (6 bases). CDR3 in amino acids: CASSYRDRTEAFF. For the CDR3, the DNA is TGTGCCAGCAGTTACAGGGATCGCACTGAAGCTTTCTTT. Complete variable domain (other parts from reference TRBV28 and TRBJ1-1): DVKVTQSSRYLVKRTGEKVFLECVQDMDHENMFWYRQDPGLGLRLIYFSYDVKMKEKGDIPEGYSVSREKKERFSLILESASTNQTSMYLCASSYRDRTEAFFGQGTRLTVV.